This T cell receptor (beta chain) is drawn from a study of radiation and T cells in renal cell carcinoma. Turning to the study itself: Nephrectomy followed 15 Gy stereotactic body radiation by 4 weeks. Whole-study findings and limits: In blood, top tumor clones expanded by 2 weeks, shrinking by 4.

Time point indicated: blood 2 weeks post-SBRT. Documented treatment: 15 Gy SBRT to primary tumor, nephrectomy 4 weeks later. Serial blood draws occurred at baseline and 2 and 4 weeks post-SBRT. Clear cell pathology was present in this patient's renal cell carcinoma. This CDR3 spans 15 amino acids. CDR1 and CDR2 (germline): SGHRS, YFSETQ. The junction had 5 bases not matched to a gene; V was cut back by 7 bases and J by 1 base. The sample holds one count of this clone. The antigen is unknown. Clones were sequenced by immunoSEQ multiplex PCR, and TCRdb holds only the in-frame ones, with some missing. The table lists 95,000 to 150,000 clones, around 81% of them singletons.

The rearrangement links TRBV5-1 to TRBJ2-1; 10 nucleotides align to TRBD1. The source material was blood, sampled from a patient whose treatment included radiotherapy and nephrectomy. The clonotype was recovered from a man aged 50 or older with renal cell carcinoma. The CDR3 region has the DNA TGCGCCAGCCGGACAGGGGGAGTTTCCTACAATGAGCAGTTCTTC. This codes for CASRTGGVSYNEQFF.